These 21 T cell receptor beta chains came from one sample sequenced in a study of cytomegalovirus exposure and HLA in healthy donors. It was with 60 Vbeta and 13 Jbeta primers that the PCR ran. The repertoire was sequenced with immunoSEQ multiplex PCR; TCRdb's copy has only in-frame clones and lacks some. The sample shows 160,000 or so clones, 70% to 85% of them seen only once. Sequenced input: PBMCs. These receptors originate from a man between 45 and 60 years old in good health and CMV-seropositive.

This chain connects TRBV7-2 to TRBJ2-5; perhaps TRBD2 as D (5 bases). In germline, CDR1 is SGHTA, CDR2 FQGNSA. The CDR3 is 15 residues long. V was shortened by 0 bases and J by 5 bases, with 13 bases between the two germline ends. The CDR3 here is CASSLAPTRLETQYF. CDR3 sequence (DNA): TGTGCCAGCAGCTTAGCCCCCACTAGGTTGGAGACCCAGTACTTC.

V is TRBV7-2 and J is TRBJ2-1, with 7 bases aligning to TRBD1. After removal of 5 bases from V and 7 bases from J, the junction contained 11 bases not matched to a gene. Germline-derived CDR1 and CDR2 are SGHTA and FQGNSA. The CDR3 runs to 15 residues. CDR3 loop: CASSRPGTVGNEQFF. As DNA, the CDR3 is TGTGCCAGCAGCCGACCCGGGACAGTGGGGAATGAGCAGTTCTTC.

V and J are TRBV15 and TRBJ2-5; TRBD2 is a possible D gene (5 bases). The assigned J gene may be wrong: the sequence end matches TRBJ2-7 better. The germline V gene has CDR1 LNHNV and CDR2 YYDKDF (reference sequence). The CDR3 is made up of 14 amino acids. CDR3 nucleotide sequence: TGTGCCACCAGCAGATCGGGGAACTCCTACGAGCAGTACTTC. Its protein product is CATSRSGNSYEQYF.

The sample holds a few counts of this clone. The chain has TRBV4-3 and TRBJ2-1; 9 bases match TRBD2. Germline CDR1 reads LGHNA; CDR2 reads YSLEER. Trimming cost V 1 base and J 0 bases; bases outside gene matches: 13. This CDR3 contains 20 residues. CDR3 loop: CASSQGSGLAGPYSYNEQFF. The CDR3 nucleotides are TGCGCCAGCAGCCAAGGGTCTGGCCTAGCGGGGCCCTACTCCTACAATGAGCAGTTCTTC.

The chain is built from TRBV4-3 and TRBJ2-3; a weak D match, TRBD2 (6 bases). Per the germline V gene, CDR1 is LGHNA and CDR2 is YSLEER. The length of the CDR3 is 15 residues. V was trimmed by 2 bases and J by 2 bases, leaving 11 bases between them. The CDR3 sequence: CASSQMEGFTDTQYF. CDR3 bases: TGCGCCAGCAGCCAAATGGAGGGGTTCACAGATACGCAGTATTTT.

V is TRBV5-1 and J is TRBJ2-3, with 8 nucleotides matching TRBD2. V trimming: 4 bases; J trimming: 5 bases; junction bases outside the gene matches: 3. CDR1 and CDR2 from the germline V gene are SGHRS and YFSETQ. CDR3 length equals 13 residues. In DNA, the CDR3 is TGCGCCAGCAGCGGGACTAGGAGAGATACGCAGTATTTT. Its protein product is CASSGTRRDTQYF.

With respect to this clone: One end of the junction does not line up with germline, which may come from a read error. The chain joins TRBV7-7 to TRBJ2-1; D is possibly TRBD1 (6 bases). The CDR3 consists of 13 residues. Germline CDR1 SSHAT, CDR2 FNYEAQ (reference sequence). The CDR3 DNA sequence: TGTGCTAGCAGCTCCGAAGGGGGCAATGAGCAGTTCTTC. Translating it yields CASSSEGGNEQFF.

J is TRBJ2-5 and V is TRBV4-3, with a tentative D call TRBD1 (6 bases). CDR3 length: 16 residues. Per the germline V gene, CDR1 is LGHNA and CDR2 is YSLEER. Trimming took off 2 bases at V and 2 bases at J, with 15 bases between the two ends. The CDR3 spells CASSQLGRQGQETQYF. In nucleotides, the CDR3 is TGCGCCAGCAGCCAACTGGGGCGGCAGGGGCAAGAGACCCAGTACTTC.

CDR3 in amino acids: CASSKGTVQETQYF. In DNA, the CDR3 is TGTGCCAGCAGCAAAGGGACAGTACAAGAGACCCAGTACTTC. The chain joins TRBV28 to TRBJ2-5; 7 bases match TRBD1. J gave up 2 bases and V 6 bases, and 6 bases lay outside the gene matches. Germline V gene data show CDR1 as MDHEN and CDR2 as SYDVKM. This CDR3 comprises 14 residues.

The chain recombines TRBV7-9 with TRBJ2-3, with 7 bases matching TRBD1. Germline CDR1 SEHNR, CDR2 FQNEAQ (reference sequence). This CDR3 spans 15 amino acids. Trimming removed 5 bases from V and 2 bases from J; junction bases left unmatched: 7. CDR3: CASSPGQIDTDTQYF. CDR3 sequence (DNA): TGTGCCAGCAGCCCGGGACAGATAGACACAGATACGCAGTATTTT.

This clone was seen only a few times. The J gene is TRBJ1-1, the V gene TRBV28; D remains unclear. V gave up 6 bases and J gave up 4 bases, with 9 bases separating them. The CDR3 runs to 12 residues. Germline V CDR1 and CDR2: MDHEN, SYDVKM. DNA of the CDR3: TGTGCCAGCAGGCAATCGGGCACTGAAGCTTTCTTT. Its translation is CASRQSGTEAFF.

The V and J genes are TRBV27 and TRBJ1-2; the D gene is possibly TRBD1 (6 bases). The CDR3 covers 12 residues. Germline V lookup: CDR1 MNHEY, CDR2 SMNVEV (reference sequence). Trimming cost V 4 bases and J 8 bases, with 11 bases left between them. The CDR3 DNA sequence: TGTGCCAGCAGTTCCCAGGGGTCCGGCTACACCTTC. This encodes CASSSQGSGYTF.

The rearrangement joins TRBV5-6 to TRBJ1-5; D is unclear. Germline V lookup: CDR1 SGHDT, CDR2 YYEEEE. The length of the CDR3 is 13 residues. V lost 3 bases to trimming and J lost 3 bases, with 7 bases between them. The CDR3 spells CASSSGFNQPQHF. The CDR3 DNA reads as TGTGCCAGCAGCTCCGGTTTCAATCAGCCCCAGCATTTT.

This chain joins TRBV6-5 and TRBJ2-3; a weak D match, TRBD2 (5 bases). Trimming stripped 6 bases from V and 6 bases from J, with 13 bases between. Germline V gene sequence: CDR1 MNHEY, CDR2 SVGAGI. The CDR3 contains 13 residues. The CDR3 here is CASSRLATDTQYF. The CDR3 DNA sequence: TGTGCCAGCAGCCGTCTAGCTACGGATACGCAGTATTTT.

The rearrangement joins TRBV9 to TRBJ2-1, with 16 bases that match TRBD2. V lost 4 bases, J lost 10 bases, and 5 bases stayed unmatched. From germline, CDR1 is SGDLS and CDR2 YYNGEE. The CDR3 is 15 amino acids. The CDR3 DNA is TGTGCCAGCAGCCCGGGACTAGCGGGGGGGCCCGAGCAGTTCTTC. Amino acids: CASSPGLAGGPEQFF.

The chain recombines TRBV5-4 with TRBJ2-2; no definite D call. The V gene's germline CDR1 is SGHNT and CDR2 YYREEE (reference sequence). The CDR3 totals 13 residues. Trimming pared 0 bases from V and 5 bases from J, leaving 5 bases between. The CDR3 DNA reads as TGTGCCAGCAGCTTGGAACAGACCGGGGAGCTGTTTTTT. This encodes CASSLEQTGELFF.

The chain has TRBV4-3 and TRBJ1-1; the D gene is possibly TRBD1 (6 bases). The V gene's germline CDR1 is LGHNA and CDR2 YSLEER. The ends were cut back, 1 base at V and 1 base at J, with 16 bases in the middle. CDR3 size: 17 residues. Here the CDR3 DNA reads TGCGCCAGCAGCCAAGCTCTTCCCGGACAGCCGAACACTGAAGCTTTCTTT. Translated, it gives CASSQALPGQPNTEAFF.

This clone is a singleton in its sample. V and J are TRBV7-9 and TRBJ2-7; tentatively, D is TRBD1 (6 bases). Trimming took off 3 bases at V and 2 bases at J, with 17 bases between the two ends. The CDR3 extends over 16 amino acids. Germline CDR1 reads SEHNR; CDR2 reads FQNEAQ (reference sequence). The CDR3 DNA follows: TGTGCCAGCAGCTTCTTACCGGGACAATCCGCCTACGAGCAGTACTTC. Its translation: CASSFLPGQSAYEQYF.

The chain employs TRBV5-4 and TRBJ2-3, with 9 bases matching TRBD1. Germline V gene lookup returns CDR1 SGHNT and CDR2 YYREEE (reference sequence). The CDR3 loop spans 16 amino acids. Losses at the gene ends were 5 bases for V and 3 bases for J; bases not matched to a gene: 10. This chain's CDR3 is CASRAGDRVFTDTQYF. The DNA of the CDR3 is TGTGCCAGCAGGGCCGGGGACAGGGTTTTTACAGATACGCAGTATTTT.

J is TRBJ1-2 and V is TRBV30, with unresolved D. This CDR3 comprises 14 residues. Per the germline V gene, CDR1 is GTSNPN and CDR2 is SVGIG (reference sequence). V lost 0 bases, J lost 4 bases, and 12 bases lay in between. Written as DNA, the CDR3 is TGTGCCTGGAGTGTTGGGCCGGTCGGCTATGGCTACACCTTC. It yields the protein CAWSVGPVGYGYTF.

This clone was detected a few times. The V call is TRBV27, the J call TRBJ1-2, with D possibly matching TRBD1 (6 bases). Trimming cost V 3 bases and J 6 bases, with 11 bases left between them. This CDR3 is 13 amino acids long. Germline V gene lookup returns CDR1 MNHEY and CDR2 SMNVEV (reference sequence). The CDR3 nucleotides read TGTGCCAGCAGTTTGGGGGGGCGGGATGGCTACACCTTC. It is translated as CASSLGGRDGYTF.